The next 4 T cell receptor beta chains were all read from a single sample in a study of cytotoxic CD8 clonotypes in ibrutinib-treated CLL. Sequencing used immunoSEQ multiplex PCR; TCRdb keeps in-frame clones, though not all of them. The table lists about 160,000 clones, roughly 80% of them singletons, with approximately 2% in the top ten. Source: PBMCs, taken after 12 months of ibrutinib treatment. Receptors originate from a human donor with chronic lymphocytic leukemia.

The chain joins TRBV4-3 to TRBJ1-5, with TRBD1 identical over 7 bases. Germline V gene sequence: CDR1 LGHNA, CDR2 YSLEER. The CDR3 has 14 amino acids. The V segment lost 4 bases and the J segment 16 bases; nucleotides outside the gene matches: 16. Written as DNA, the CDR3 is TGCGCCAGCAGCCCCCCAGGGGGAGCCAGGGGCCCACATTTT. Translating gives CASSPPGGARGPHF.

The rearrangement joins TRBV5-5 to TRBJ1-6, with 9 bases matching TRBD1. The germline V gene has CDR1 SGHKS and CDR2 YYEKEE (reference sequence). The CDR3 runs 15 residues. The J segment lost 8 bases and the V segment lost 4 bases, leaving 7 bases of the junction unmatched. CDR3 in amino acids: CASSRPDRGDSPLHF. The DNA of the CDR3 is TGTGCCAGCAGCAGGCCGGACAGGGGAGATTCACCCCTCCACTTT.

This clone was observed a few times. The genes are TRBV5-1 and TRBJ2-6; no clear D gene. The CDR3 is made up of 15 amino acids. Deletions cut 2 bases from V and 1 base from J, with 7 bases between. The V gene's germline CDR1 is SGHRS and CDR2 YFSETQ. CDR3 DNA: TGCGCCAGCAGCTTAACGGAATCTGGGGCCAACGTCCTGACTTTC. Translation: CASSLTESGANVLTF.

This rearrangement joins TRBV7-3 to TRBJ2-7, with TRBD1 identical over 8 bases. Unmatched junction bases numbered 12, after V lost 6 bases and J lost 5 bases. The germline CDR1 and CDR2 sequences are SGHTA and FQGTGA. This CDR3 has 15 amino acids. CDR3 nucleotide sequence: TGTGCCAGCAGGGACCCAGGGGGCGAAGTGGACGAGCAGTACTTC. This codes for CASRDPGGEVDEQYF.